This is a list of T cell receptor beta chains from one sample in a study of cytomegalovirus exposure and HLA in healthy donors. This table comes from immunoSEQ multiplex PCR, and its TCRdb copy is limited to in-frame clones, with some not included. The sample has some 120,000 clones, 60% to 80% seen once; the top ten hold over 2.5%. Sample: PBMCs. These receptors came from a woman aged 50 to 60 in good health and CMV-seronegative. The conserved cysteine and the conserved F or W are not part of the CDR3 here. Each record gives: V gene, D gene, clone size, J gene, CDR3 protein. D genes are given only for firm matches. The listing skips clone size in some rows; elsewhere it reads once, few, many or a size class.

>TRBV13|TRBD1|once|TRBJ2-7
ASSVLQGASHEQY
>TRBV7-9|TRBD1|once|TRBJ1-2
ASSLRGQGITNYGYT
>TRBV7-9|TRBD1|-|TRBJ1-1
ASSGDRGNTEAF
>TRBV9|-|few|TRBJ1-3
ASSSGSTSGNTIY
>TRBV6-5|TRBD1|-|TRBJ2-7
ASSYGDRPYEQY
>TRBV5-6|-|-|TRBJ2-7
ASSLPTTEQY
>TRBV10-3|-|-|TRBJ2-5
AISETRANQETQY
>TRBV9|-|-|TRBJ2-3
ASSTTNLPDTQY
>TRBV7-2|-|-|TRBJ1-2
ASRPGGSDYGYT
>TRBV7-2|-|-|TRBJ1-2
ASSFPEGRAGGYT
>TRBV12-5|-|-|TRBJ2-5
ASAAGYETQY
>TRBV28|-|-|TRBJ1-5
ASSAAGRGYSNQPQH
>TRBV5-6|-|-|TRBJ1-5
ASSSQKSYQPQH
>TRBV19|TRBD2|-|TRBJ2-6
ASSISTSGRASGANVLT
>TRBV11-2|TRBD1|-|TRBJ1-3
ASSSLRDRGNTIY
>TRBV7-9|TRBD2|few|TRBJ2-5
ASSYGTSGMIGETQY
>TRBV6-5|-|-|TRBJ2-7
ASSSGQTYEQY
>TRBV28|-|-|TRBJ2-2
ASNSGGELF
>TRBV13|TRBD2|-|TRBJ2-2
ASTPASGNTGELF
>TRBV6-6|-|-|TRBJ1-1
ASSFPPPSVLF
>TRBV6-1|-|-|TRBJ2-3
ASSDPSTDTQY
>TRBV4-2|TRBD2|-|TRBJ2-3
ASSQTLAGTDTQY
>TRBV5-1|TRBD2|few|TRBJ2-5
ASSLGLAVQETQY
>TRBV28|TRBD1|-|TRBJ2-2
ASTLLTGGARTGELF
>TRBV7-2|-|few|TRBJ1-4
ASSLEGGGSNEKLF
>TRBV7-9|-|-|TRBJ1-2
ASSSTTGSGYT
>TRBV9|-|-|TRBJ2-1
ASSVESDSYNEQF
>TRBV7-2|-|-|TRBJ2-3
ATQARNTDTQY
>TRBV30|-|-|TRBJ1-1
AWSVMNTEAF
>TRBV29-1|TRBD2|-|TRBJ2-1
SVEGWLAGDNEQF
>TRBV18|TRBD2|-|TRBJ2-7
ASSPPEVASGNYEQY
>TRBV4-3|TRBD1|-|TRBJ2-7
ASSQARTGTGDEQY
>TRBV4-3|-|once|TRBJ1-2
ASSQDILGSSYGYT
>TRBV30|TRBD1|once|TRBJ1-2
AWTDRGGYT
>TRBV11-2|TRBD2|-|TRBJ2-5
ASSPGRQETQY
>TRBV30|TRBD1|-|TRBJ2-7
AWSGTVSYEQY
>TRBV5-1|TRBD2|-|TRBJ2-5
ASSLAPGRVGSFETQY
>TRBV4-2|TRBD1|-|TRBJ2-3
ASSLLDRGSDTQY
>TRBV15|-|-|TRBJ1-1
ATSNDLNTEAF
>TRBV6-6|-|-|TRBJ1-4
ASNSPRVEEKLF
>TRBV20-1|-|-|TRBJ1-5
SAGPHQPQH
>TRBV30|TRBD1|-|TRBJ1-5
AWSEGAIPRDQPQH
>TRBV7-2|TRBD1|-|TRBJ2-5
ASSAWDRGSQETQY
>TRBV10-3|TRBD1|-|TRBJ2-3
AISEGAVTDTQY
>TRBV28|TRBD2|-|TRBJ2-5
ASLGRADVQETQY
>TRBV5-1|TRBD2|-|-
ASSLGGGRPPYEQY
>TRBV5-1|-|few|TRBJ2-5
ASRSRGAEETQY
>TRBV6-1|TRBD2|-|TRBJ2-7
ASSTLAGGPYEQY
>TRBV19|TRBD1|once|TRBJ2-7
ASSISGTGLDEQY
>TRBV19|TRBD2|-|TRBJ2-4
ASSSTGGQNIQY
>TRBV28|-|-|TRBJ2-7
ASSLPRERVGQY
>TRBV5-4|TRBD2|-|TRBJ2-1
ASSSGLAGGREQF
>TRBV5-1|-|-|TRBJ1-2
ASSAGLLDGYT
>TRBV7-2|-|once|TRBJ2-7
ASTLTTSYEQY
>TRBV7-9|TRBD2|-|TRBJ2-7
ASSLRLAGGSYEQY
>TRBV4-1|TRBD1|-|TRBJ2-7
ASSQDRTGIISYEQY
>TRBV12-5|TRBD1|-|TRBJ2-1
ASGLVQGQGAAHQF
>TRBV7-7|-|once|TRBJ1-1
ASGTKQHRTR
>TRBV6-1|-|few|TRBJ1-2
ASSQDLPDRTLNYGYT
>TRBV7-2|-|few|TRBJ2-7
ASSPQDGGEQY